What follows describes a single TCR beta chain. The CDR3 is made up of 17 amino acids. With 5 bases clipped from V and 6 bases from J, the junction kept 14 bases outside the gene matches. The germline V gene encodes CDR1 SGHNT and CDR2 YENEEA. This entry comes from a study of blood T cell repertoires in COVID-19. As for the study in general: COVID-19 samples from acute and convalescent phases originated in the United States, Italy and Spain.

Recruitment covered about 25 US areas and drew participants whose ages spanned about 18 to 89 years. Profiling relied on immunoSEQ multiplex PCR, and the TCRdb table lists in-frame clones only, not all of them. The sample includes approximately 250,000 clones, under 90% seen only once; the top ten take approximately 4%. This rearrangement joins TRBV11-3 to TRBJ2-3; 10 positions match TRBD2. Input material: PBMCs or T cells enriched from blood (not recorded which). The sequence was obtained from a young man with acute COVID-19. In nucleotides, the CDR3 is TGTGCCAGCAGCCTATACTCAGCGGGAGGGCCGGTGGATACGCAGTATTTT. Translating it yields CASSLYSAGGPVDTQYF.